This paragraph reports one T cell receptor (beta chain). Its antigen is still unknown. This sample is drawn from a study of blood T cells in healthy people across ages. Study-wide results and caveats: The study found more naive CD4+ cells and higher diversity in long-lived than aged donors.

CDR3 length: 14 residues. The germline CDR1 and CDR2 sequences are DFQATT and SNEGSKA (reference sequence). For the second PCR, which ran for about 6 to 11 cycles, a sample-barcoded 5' primer and a J-beta primer mix were used. MiXCR, applied by TCRdb to the 5' RACE reads, yields one record per CDR3 protein. This table has 1.5 million to 2 million distinct CDR3 sequences, around 50% appearing once. The sequencing input was blood. The chain carries TRBV20-1 and TRBJ2-5; 9 bases match TRBD2. The J call may not be correct, given that the DNA end is closer to TRBJ2-7. The clonotype originates from a woman between 40 and 55 years old in good health. The DNA for the CDR3 is TGCAGTGCTAGAGTCGCACTAGCGGGTTTCGAGCAGTACTTC. This sequence encodes CSARVALAGFEQYF.